The 13 T cell receptor beta chains listed next were all sequenced from one sample in a study of cytomegalovirus exposure and HLA in healthy donors. 60 Vbeta and 13 Jbeta primers were used in PCR. Here immunoSEQ multiplex PCR was the method, and the copy in TCRdb shows in-frame clones only, minus some. This sample yields about 90,000 clones, of which about 88% are seen a single time; roughly 2% belongs to the top ten. Input material: PBMCs. The receptors derive from a man in his late teens or twenties in good health and CMV-seronegative.

The genes are TRBV11-2 and TRBJ2-5; TRBD2 agrees at 10 bases. CDR3 length: 15 residues. V was pared by 5 bases and J by 5 bases, with 8 bases of the junction left unmatched. The germline gives CDR1 SGHAT, CDR2 FQNNGV. For the CDR3, the DNA is TGTGCCAGCAGCATTAGCGGGAGGCCGGGGGAGACCCAGTACTTC. Translated: CASSISGRPGETQYF.

V is TRBV6-5 and J is TRBJ1-2; a possible D gene is TRBD1 (5 bases). CDR1 and CDR2 from the germline V gene are MNHEY and SVGAGI. The CDR3 contains 13 residues. Trimming left V 6 bases short and J 1 base short, with 9 bases between. The CDR3 protein is CASRRQLNYGYTF. The CDR3 DNA follows: TGTGCCAGCAGACGACAGCTTAACTATGGCTACACCTTC.

This clone was seen just once. The genes are TRBV27 and TRBJ1-2; a weak D match, TRBD1 (6 bases). CDR3 length: 14 amino acids. V gave up 5 bases and J gave up 7 bases, with 17 bases separating them. CDR1 and CDR2 (germline): MNHEY, SMNVEV (reference sequence). CDR3 nucleotide sequence: TGTGCCAGCAGTCCCTTGACAGGTTTTAGTGGCTACACCTTC. Translating gives CASSPLTGFSGYTF.

The DNA of the CDR3 is TGTGCCAGCAGCTCCCGCGGGGGGGAGGCCCAGTACTTC. Amino acid sequence: CASSSRGGEAQYF. The chain couples TRBV13 to TRBJ2-5; TRBD2 matches 9 bases. V dropped 4 bases and J dropped 9; count of bases not matched to a gene: 6. Germline values: CDR1 PRHDT, CDR2 FYEKMQ (reference sequence). This CDR3 is 13 amino acids long.

The V call is TRBV4-1, the J call TRBJ1-2, with D unclear. The length of the CDR3 is 15 residues. V was clipped by 0 bases and J by 5 bases, with 13 bases between them. Germline CDR1 MGHRA, CDR2 YSYEKL. The CDR3 reads CASSQDQARGYGYTF. CDR3 DNA sequence: TGCGCCAGCAGCCAAGATCAGGCCCGTGGATATGGCTACACCTTC.

The CDR3 DNA sequence: TGTGCCAGCAGCTTGCCCCACAGCTCCACGAACACCGGGGAGCTGTTTTTT. Residues: CASSLPHSSTNTGELFF. The genes are TRBV5-6 and TRBJ2-2; no clear D gene. Germline V gives CDR1 SGHDT, CDR2 YYEEEE. Trimming shortened V by 1 base and J by 0 bases, and 13 bases separated the two germline ends. This CDR3 has 17 amino acids.

The V and J genes are TRBV5-4 and TRBJ1-1; D gene unclear. V lost 3 bases, J lost 1 base, and 10 bases lay in between. The CDR3 has 14 amino acids. The V gene's germline CDR1 is SGHNT and CDR2 YYREEE (reference sequence). In DNA form, the CDR3 reads TGTGCCAGCAGCTCTGGAGTGGCGAACACTGAAGCTTTCTTT. The encoded protein is CASSSGVANTEAFF. The whole variable domain, filled in from reference TRBV5-4 and TRBJ1-1, reads ETGVTQSPTHLIKTRGQQVTLRCSSQSGHNTVSWYQQALGQGPQFIFQYYREEENGRGNFPPRFSGLQFPNYSSELNVNALELDDSALYLCASSSGVANTEAFFGQGTRLTVV.

The gene calls are TRBV29-1 and TRBJ2-3, with 7 bases lining up with TRBD1. The CDR3 is 15 residues long. V dropped 6 bases and J dropped 3; count of bases not matched to a gene: 12. The germline V gene has CDR1 SQVTM and CDR2 ANQGSEA. The CDR3 is CSVARQGESTDTQYF. DNA of the CDR3: TGCAGCGTAGCTAGACAGGGTGAAAGTACAGATACGCAGTATTTT.

The CDR3 sequence is CASSQEGGQGASEQFF. The CDR3 nucleotides are TGCGCCAGCAGCCAAGAGGGGGGACAGGGGGCAAGTGAGCAGTTCTTC. The chain links TRBV4-3 to TRBJ2-1, with TRBD1 matching over 12 bases. This CDR3 is 16 amino acids long. Germline trimming cut 0 bases from V and 9 bases from J; bases unmatched to any gene: 6. Looked up from germline, CDR1 is LGHNA and CDR2 is YSLEER.

This clone was recorded only once. CDR3: CASSLEGAGGSNQPQHF. In nucleotides, the CDR3 is TGTGCCAGCAGCTTAGAGGGGGCCGGCGGCAGCAATCAGCCCCAGCATTTT. The gene calls are TRBV7-2 and TRBJ1-5; 7 bases are a match to TRBD1. Trimming at V came to 1 base and at J to 1 base, leaving 7 bases not matched to a gene. There are 17 residues in the CDR3. In germline, CDR1 is SGHTA, CDR2 FQGNSA.

This clone came up once. The rearrangement links TRBV28 to TRBJ2-2; TRBD1 matches at 11 bases. Germline loops: CDR1 MDHEN, CDR2 SYDVKM. The CDR3 covers 19 residues. Germline trimming cut 6 bases from V and 7 bases from J; bases unmatched to any gene: 19. The CDR3 region is CASRHPYRTGGVSNGELFF. In nucleotides, the CDR3 is TGTGCCAGCAGACACCCCTACCGGACAGGGGGCGTTAGTAACGGGGAGCTGTTTTTT.

The chain recombines TRBV14 with TRBJ1-3; 7 bases are a match to TRBD1. The CDR3 consists of 17 residues. V shed 3 bases, J shed 4 bases, and the junction held 12 bases outside the gene matches. The germline gives CDR1 SGHDN, CDR2 FVKESK. The CDR3 region is CASSHTTGKSSGNTIYF. The DNA of the CDR3 is TGTGCCAGCAGCCACACGACAGGGAAGTCGTCCGGAAACACCATATATTTT.

J is TRBJ2-1 and V is TRBV10-1, with D perhaps TRBD2 (6 bases). This CDR3 spans 12 amino acids. V lost 10 bases and J 6 bases, leaving 13 bases between the germline ends. CDR1 and CDR2 (germline): WNHNN, SYGVQD (reference sequence). CDR3 protein: CATRGAGNEQFF. DNA of the CDR3: TGCGCCACCCGAGGAGCGGGCAATGAGCAGTTCTTC.